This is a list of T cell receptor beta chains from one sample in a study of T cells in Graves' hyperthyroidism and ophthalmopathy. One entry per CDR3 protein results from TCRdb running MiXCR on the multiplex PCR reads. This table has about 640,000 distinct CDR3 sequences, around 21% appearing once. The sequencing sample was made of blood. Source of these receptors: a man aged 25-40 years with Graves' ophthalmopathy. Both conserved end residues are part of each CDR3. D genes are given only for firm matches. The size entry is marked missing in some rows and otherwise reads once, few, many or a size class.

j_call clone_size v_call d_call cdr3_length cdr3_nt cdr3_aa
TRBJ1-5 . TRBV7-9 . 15 TGTGCCAGCAGCTTAAGTGGGACTCATGATCAGCCCCAGCATTTT CASSLSGTHDQPQHF
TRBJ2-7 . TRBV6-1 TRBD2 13 TGTGCCAGCAAACTGACTAGCAGCTACGAGCAGTACTTC CASKLTSSYEQYF
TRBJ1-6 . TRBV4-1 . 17 TGTGCCAGCAGCCAAGATCATCCGACAACGCCCAATTCACCCCTCCACTTT CASSQDHPTTPNSPLHF
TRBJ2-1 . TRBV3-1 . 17 TGTGCCAGCAGCCAAGTCTATGGTAGAGGCTCCTACAATGAGCAGTTCTTC CASSQVYGRGSYNEQFF
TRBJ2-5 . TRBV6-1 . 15 TGTGCCAGCAGCCCCTCCGGTGGGGACCAAGAGACCCAGTACTTC CASSPSGGDQETQYF
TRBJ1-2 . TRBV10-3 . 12 TGTGCCATCAGTAGGGGGGGGGATGGCTACACCTTC CAISRGGDGYTF
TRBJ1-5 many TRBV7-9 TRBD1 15 TGTGCCAGCAGTTTAGGACAGGGGGCCGGACAGCCCCAGCATTTT CASSLGQGAGQPQHF
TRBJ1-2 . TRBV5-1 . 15 TGCGCCAGCAGCTTGGGAGAGGGGTTAAACTATGGCTACACCTTC CASSLGEGLNYGYTF
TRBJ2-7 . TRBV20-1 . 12 TGCAGTGCTAGAGGCCCCTCGGGGGAGCAGTACTTC CSARGPSGEQYF
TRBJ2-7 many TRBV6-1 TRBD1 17 TGTGCCAGCAGTCCCTATTACGGGACAGGGCATTCCTACGAGCAGTACTTC CASSPYYGTGHSYEQYF
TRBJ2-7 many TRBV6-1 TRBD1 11 TGTGCCAGCAGCACAGGGGACGAGCAGTACTTC CASSTGDEQYF
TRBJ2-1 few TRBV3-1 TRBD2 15 TGTGCCAGCAGCCAAGAGGGAGGGACTAGCAATGAGCAGTTCTTC CASSQEGGTSNEQFF
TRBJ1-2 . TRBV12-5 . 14 TGTGCTAGTGGTTTACTTGGGACAACTTATGGCTACACCTTC CASGLLGTTYGYTF
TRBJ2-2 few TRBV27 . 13 TGTGCCAGCGCTAAAATGAACACCGGGGAGCTGTTTTTT CASAKMNTGELFF
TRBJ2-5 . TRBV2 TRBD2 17 TGTGCCAGCAAACGGACTAGCGGGAGGGCCCGCGGAGAGACCCAGTACTTC CASKRTSGRARGETQYF
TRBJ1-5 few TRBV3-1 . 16 TGTGCCAGCAGCTGGGGGCCCGTTAGAGGCAATCAGCCCCAGCATTTT CASSWGPVRGNQPQHF
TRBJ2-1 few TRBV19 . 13 TGTGCCAGTAGTACCTCACTAAGCCATGAGCAGTTCTTC CASSTSLSHEQFF
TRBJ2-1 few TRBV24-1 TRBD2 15 TGTGCCACCAGTGATTTCAGCGGGAGGAACCATGAGCAGTTCTTC CATSDFSGRNHEQFF
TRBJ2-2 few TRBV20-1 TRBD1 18 TGCAGTGCTAGATCATCCGGGAACAGGGGCTTGGGGACCGGGGAGCTGTTTTTT CSARSSGNRGLGTGELFF
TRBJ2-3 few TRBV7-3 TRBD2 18 TGTGCCAGCAGCCGCTACGGTGCGGGAGGGCCAATTGGAGATACGCAGTATTTT CASSRYGAGGPIGDTQYF
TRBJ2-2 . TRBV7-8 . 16 TGTGCCAGCAGCTTACGACAGAACGCGAACACCGGGGAGCTGTTTTTT CASSLRQNANTGELFF
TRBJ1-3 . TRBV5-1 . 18 TGCGCCAGCAGCTTGGAAGGGCGTCGGGCTCGCTCTGGAAACACCATATATTTT CASSLEGRRARSGNTIYF
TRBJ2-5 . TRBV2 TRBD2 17 TGTGCCAGCAGTGCGGGAACTAGCGGGAGGGCCAAAGAGACCCAGTACTTC CASSAGTSGRAKETQYF